Shown below are 18 T cell receptor beta chains from a single sample sequenced in a study of shared clonotypes between healthy human individuals. The data were produced by immunoSEQ multiplex PCR, yet TCRdb's version contains in-frame clones alone and is incomplete. The data contain millions of clones, approximately 93% of them singletons. Sequencing was carried out using naive CD4+ T cells from PBMCs. Specified subset: CD45RA+ positively selected. The receptors come from a man between 18 and 29 years old in good health. Some clones in this sample may be carry-over from other donors' samples.

The chain is built from TRBV7-2 and TRBJ2-1; 12 nucleotides align to TRBD2. V was clipped by 5 bases and J by 7 bases; unmatched bases: 12. CDR1 and CDR2 (germline): SGHTA, FQGNSA. This CDR3 region has 17 residues. The CDR3 nucleotides are TGTGCCAGCAGCCTGACCCGACTAGCGGGAGTGAGGAATGAGCAGTTCTTC. Translated: CASSLTRLAGVRNEQFF.

V usage is TRBV5-4 and J usage is TRBJ2-3; the D gene could be TRBD1 or TRBD2 (6 bases each). The germline gives CDR1 SGHNT, CDR2 YYREEE (reference sequence). V was pared by 3 bases and J by 6 bases, with 17 bases between. The CDR3 is 15 residues long. The CDR3 DNA sequence: TGTGCCAGCAGCTCACCGGGACTGGGGGGCGATACGCAGTATTTT. This translates into CASSSPGLGGDTQYF. The full variable domain, rest sourced from reference TRBV5-4 and TRBJ2-3, is ETGVTQSPTHLIKTRGQQVTLRCSSQSGHNTVSWYQQALGQGPQFIFQYYREEENGRGNFPPRFSGLQFPNYSSELNVNALELDDSALYLCASSSPGLGGDTQYFGPGTRLTVL.

J is TRBJ2-1 and V is TRBV21-1; the D call in the table, TRBD2, was not verified against the DNA. TRBV21-1 counts as a pseudogene. The CDR3 spans 16 residues. The CDR3 is CASSSATPFSYNEQFF. In DNA form, the CDR3 reads TGTGCCAGCAGCAGCGCAACCCCGTTTTCCTACAATGAGCAGTTCTTC.

The chain joins TRBV6-5 to TRBJ2-3; D could derive from TRBD1 or TRBD2 (5 bases each). Germline assignment: CDR1 MNHEY and CDR2 SVGAGI. The germline V and J ends were trimmed by 6 bases and 4 bases, with 17 bases remaining between them. The CDR3 contains 15 residues. The CDR3 reads CASRPWDGRPDTQYF. The DNA for the CDR3 is TGTGCCAGCAGGCCCTGGGACGGGCGCCCAGATACGCAGTATTTT.

The V and J genes are TRBV5-6 and TRBJ2-1; D may be TRBD1 (5 bases). The V gene lost 4 bases and the J gene lost 3 bases, with 8 bases spanning the gap. The germline V gene has CDR1 SGHDT and CDR2 YYEEEE. The CDR3 extends over 13 amino acids. CDR3 in amino acids: CASSPDSYNEQFF. CDR3 DNA sequence: TGTGCCAGCAGCCCCGACAGCTACAATGAGCAGTTCTTC. Drawing the rest from reference TRBV5-6 and TRBJ2-1, the complete variable domain is DAGVTQSPTHLIKTRGQQVTLRCSPKSGHDTVSWYQQALGQGPQFIFQYYEEEERQRGNFPDRFSGHQFPNYSSELNVNALLLGDSALYLCASSPDSYNEQFFGPGTRLTVL.

The rearrangement joins TRBV6-5 to TRBJ2-3; the D is unclear. V was cut by 2 bases and J by 1 base, with 10 bases left in between. The CDR3 runs to 15 residues. The V gene's germline CDR1 is MNHEY and CDR2 SVGAGI. CDR3 bases: TGTGCCAGCAGTTACGGGCCCTCGCGCACAGATACGCAGTATTTT. It specifies CASSYGPSRTDTQYF.

This chain connects TRBV7-9 to TRBJ2-5; a possible D gene is TRBD2 (6 bases). The CDR3 totals 16 residues. V was shortened by 1 base and J by 3 bases, with 15 bases between the two germline ends. Germline-derived CDR1 and CDR2 are SEHNR and FQNEAQ (reference sequence). The CDR3 nucleotides read TGTGCCAGCAGCTTAGGGTCAACTAGCCGCAAAGAGACCCAGTACTTC. Amino acids: CASSLGSTSRKETQYF.

The chain employs TRBV28 and TRBJ1-1; D is perhaps TRBD1 (5 bases). Between the trimmed V and J ends, which lost 8 bases and 2 bases, there was a span of 12 bases. This CDR3 region has 13 residues. The V gene's germline CDR1 is MDHEN and CDR2 SYDVKM. CDR3 in DNA: TGTGCCAGCCAGGGCGCGGGTAACACTGAAGCTTTCTTT. It encodes CASQGAGNTEAFF.

As regards this clone: The same CDR3 can be traced to other DNA sequences in this sample. The chain has TRBV5-5 and TRBJ1-1, with D uncertain. CDR1 is SGHKS, CDR2 YYEKEE, per germline (reference sequence). V was cut by 0 bases and J by 1 base, with 4 bases left in between. The CDR3 is 13 residues long. This chain's CDR3 is CASSLVANTEAFF. CDR3 bases: TGTGCCAGCAGCTTGGTTGCGAACACTGAAGCTTTCTTT.

J is TRBJ1-4 and V is TRBV28; perhaps TRBD1 as D (6 bases). This CDR3 is built from 16 residues. Germline V CDR1 and CDR2: MDHEN, SYDVKM. The V end lost 1 base, the J end lost 8 bases, and 17 bases lay between the germline ends. CDR3 in amino acids: CASSLYSAIQGEKLFF. The CDR3, as DNA: TGTGCCAGCAGTTTATATTCCGCGATTCAGGGGGAAAAACTGTTTTTT. Supplemented by reference TRBV28 and TRBJ1-4, the full variable domain reads DVKVTQSSRYLVKRTGEKVFLECVQDMDHENMFWYRQDPGLGLRLIYFSYDVKMKEKGDIPEGYSVSREKKERFSLILESASTNQTSMYLCASSLYSAIQGEKLFFGSGTQLSVL.

A word on this clone: Mismatch with germline at one junction end may stem from a read error. The rearrangement uses TRBV6-1 and TRBJ1-1; maybe TRBD1 (6 bases). CDR3 size: 15 residues. CDR1 and CDR2 from the germline V gene are MNHNS and SASEGT. The CDR3 DNA reads as TGCGCCTTCAGCCCTCACCCCGAGAGGGGGACTGAAGCTTTCTTT. It specifies CAFSPHPERGTEAFF.

V is TRBV11-1 and J is TRBJ1-3; no clear D. The CDR3 has 15 amino acids. V lost 0 bases, J lost 4 bases, and 10 bases lay in between. Per germline, CDR1 SGHAT and CDR2 FQDESV (reference sequence). The CDR3 sequence: CASSLALGYGNTIYF. The CDR3 region has the DNA TGTGCCAGCAGCTTAGCCTTGGGATACGGAAACACCATATATTTT.

This chain links TRBV6-5 with TRBJ2-5; D remains ambiguous. The CDR3 consists of 15 residues. Germline CDR1 is MNHEY and CDR2 is SVGAGI. V lost 6 bases and J lost 4, with 18 bases in between. Written as DNA, the CDR3 is TGTGCCAGCAGCAAAATCGGACCCGACGGAGAGACCCAGTACTTC. It translates to CASSKIGPDGETQYF.

The chain joins TRBV7-3 to TRBJ2-5; D is possibly TRBD1 (8 bases). The CDR3 loop spans 15 amino acids. Germline CDR1 reads SGHTA; CDR2 reads FQGTGA. The V gene lost 5 bases and the J gene lost 5 bases, with 18 bases spanning the gap. CDR3 in DNA: TGTGCCAGCAGCCTCTATGGACAGGGAGGGGAGACCCAGTACTTC. It is translated as CASSLYGQGGETQYF.

This chain uses TRBV19 with TRBJ1-2; D not certain. Germline V gives CDR1 LNHDA, CDR2 SQIVND (reference sequence). CDR3 length equals 13 residues. Between the trimmed V and J ends, which lost 3 bases and 7 bases, there was a span of 12 bases. The CDR3 loop is CASSISATVGYTF. CDR3 in DNA: TGTGCCAGTAGTATCTCCGCGACGGTTGGCTACACCTTC.

This clone turned up a few times. The gene calls are TRBV25-1 and TRBJ1-4; 7 positions agree with TRBD1. Unmatched junction bases numbered 5, after V lost 3 bases and J lost 10 bases. Germline values: CDR1 MGHDK, CDR2 SYGVNS. The CDR3 has 13 amino acids. CDR3 nucleotides: TGTGCCAGCAGTGACCCCGGGACAGCAAAACTGTTTTTT. This translates into CASSDPGTAKLFF.

The chain is built from TRBV19 and TRBJ1-5, with TRBD1 as a possible D gene (5 bases). CDR3 length: 12 residues. V lost 7 bases and J 6 bases, leaving 10 bases between the germline ends. Germline V lookup: CDR1 LNHDA, CDR2 SQIVND (reference sequence). CDR3 nucleotides: TGTGCCAGTACCCAGGGCGGTCAGCCCCAGCATTTT. Its protein is CASTQGGQPQHF.

This sequence joins TRBV18 and TRBJ2-7; 12 nucleotides agree with TRBD2. The germline CDR1 and CDR2 sequences are KGHSH and LQKENI. This CDR3 has 15 amino acids. V was pared by 3 bases and J by 9 bases, with 9 bases of the junction left unmatched. CDR3 sequence: CASSPGLAGSEGQYF. The CDR3 DNA reads TGTGCCAGCTCACCCGGACTAGCGGGGTCGGAGGGGCAGTACTTC.